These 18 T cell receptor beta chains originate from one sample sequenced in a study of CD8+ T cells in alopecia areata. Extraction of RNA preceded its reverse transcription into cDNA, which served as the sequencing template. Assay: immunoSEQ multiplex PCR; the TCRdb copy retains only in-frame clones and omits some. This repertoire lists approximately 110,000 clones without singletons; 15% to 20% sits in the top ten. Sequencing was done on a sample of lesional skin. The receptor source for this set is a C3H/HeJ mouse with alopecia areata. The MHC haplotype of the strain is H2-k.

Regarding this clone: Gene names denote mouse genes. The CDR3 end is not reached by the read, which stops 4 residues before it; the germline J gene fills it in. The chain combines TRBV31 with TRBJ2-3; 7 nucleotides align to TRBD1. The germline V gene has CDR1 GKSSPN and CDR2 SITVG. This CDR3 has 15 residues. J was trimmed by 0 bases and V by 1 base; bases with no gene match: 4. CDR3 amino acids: CAWSPGTASAETLYF. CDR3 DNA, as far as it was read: TGTGCCTGGAGTCCTGGGACAGCTAGTGCAGAA.

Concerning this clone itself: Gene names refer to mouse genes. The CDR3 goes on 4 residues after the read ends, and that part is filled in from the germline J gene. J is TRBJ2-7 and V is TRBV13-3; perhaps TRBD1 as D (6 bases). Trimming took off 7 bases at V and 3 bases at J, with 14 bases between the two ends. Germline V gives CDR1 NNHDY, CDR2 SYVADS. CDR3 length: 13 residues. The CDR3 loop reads CASEGQGLYEQYF. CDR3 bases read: TGTGCCAGCGAAGGGCAGGGGCTCTAT.

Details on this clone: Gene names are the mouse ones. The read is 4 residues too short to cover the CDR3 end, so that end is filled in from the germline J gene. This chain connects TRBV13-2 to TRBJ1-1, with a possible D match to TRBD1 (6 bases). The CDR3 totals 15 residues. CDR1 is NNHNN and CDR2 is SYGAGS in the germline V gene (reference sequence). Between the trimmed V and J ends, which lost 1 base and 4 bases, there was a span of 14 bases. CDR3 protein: CASGDRGAQGTEVFF. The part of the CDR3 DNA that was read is TGTGCCAGCGGTGATCGGGGGGCGCAGGGCACA.

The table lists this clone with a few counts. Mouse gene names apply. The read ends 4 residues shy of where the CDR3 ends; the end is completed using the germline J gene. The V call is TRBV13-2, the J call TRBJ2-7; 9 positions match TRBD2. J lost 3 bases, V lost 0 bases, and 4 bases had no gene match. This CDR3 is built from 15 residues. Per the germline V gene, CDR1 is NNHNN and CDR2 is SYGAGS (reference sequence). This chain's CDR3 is CASGDAHWGDYEQYF. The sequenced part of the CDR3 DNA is TGTGCCAGCGGTGATGCACACTGGGGGGACTAT.

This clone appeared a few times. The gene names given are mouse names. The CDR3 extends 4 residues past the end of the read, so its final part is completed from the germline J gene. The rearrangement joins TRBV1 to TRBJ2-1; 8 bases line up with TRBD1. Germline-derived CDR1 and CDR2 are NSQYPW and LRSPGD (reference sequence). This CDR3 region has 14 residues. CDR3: CTCRGDRRGAEQFF. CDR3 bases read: TGCACCTGCAGGGGGGACAGGAGGGGGGCT.

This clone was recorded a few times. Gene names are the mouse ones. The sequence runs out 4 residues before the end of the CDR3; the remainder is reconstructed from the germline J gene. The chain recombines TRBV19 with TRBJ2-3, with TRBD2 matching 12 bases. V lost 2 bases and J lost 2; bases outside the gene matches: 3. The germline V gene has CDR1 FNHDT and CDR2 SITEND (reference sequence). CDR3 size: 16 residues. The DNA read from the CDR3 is TGTGCCAGCAGTATCGGGACTGGGGGGTTTGCAGAA. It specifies CASSIGTGGFAE. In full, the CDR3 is CASSIGTGGFAETLYF.

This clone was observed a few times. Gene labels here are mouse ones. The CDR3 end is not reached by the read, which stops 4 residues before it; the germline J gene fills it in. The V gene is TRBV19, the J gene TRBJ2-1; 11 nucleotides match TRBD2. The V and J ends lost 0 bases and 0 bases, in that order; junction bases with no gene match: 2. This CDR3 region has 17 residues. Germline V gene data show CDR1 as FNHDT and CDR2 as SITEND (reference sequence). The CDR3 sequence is CASSIATGGDNYAEQFF. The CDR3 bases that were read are TGTGCCAGCAGTATAGCGACTGGGGGGGATAACTATGCT.

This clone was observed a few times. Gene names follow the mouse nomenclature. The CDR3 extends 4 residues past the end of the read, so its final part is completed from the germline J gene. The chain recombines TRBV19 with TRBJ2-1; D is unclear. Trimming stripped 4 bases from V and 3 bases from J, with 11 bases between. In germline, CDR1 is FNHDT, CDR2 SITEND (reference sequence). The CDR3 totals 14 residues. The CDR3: CASSLDISYAEQFF. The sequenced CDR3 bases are TGTGCCAGCAGTCTCGACATATCCTATGCT.

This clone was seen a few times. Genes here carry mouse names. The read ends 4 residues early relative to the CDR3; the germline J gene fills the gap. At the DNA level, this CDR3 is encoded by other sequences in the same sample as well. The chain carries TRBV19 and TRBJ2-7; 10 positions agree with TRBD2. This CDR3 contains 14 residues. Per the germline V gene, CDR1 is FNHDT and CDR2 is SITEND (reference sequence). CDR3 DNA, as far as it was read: TGTGCCAGCAGTATTCGACTGGGGGGAGAT. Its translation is CASSIRLGGD. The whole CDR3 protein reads CASSIRLGGDEQYF.

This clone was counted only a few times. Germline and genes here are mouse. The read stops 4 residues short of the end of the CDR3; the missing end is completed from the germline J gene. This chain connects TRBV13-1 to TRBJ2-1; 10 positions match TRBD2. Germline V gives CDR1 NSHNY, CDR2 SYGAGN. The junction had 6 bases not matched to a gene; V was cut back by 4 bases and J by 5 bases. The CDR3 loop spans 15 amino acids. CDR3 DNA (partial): TGTGCCAGCAGTACCCCGACTGGGGGGAATGCT. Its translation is CASSTPTGGNA. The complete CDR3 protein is CASSTPTGGNAEQFF.

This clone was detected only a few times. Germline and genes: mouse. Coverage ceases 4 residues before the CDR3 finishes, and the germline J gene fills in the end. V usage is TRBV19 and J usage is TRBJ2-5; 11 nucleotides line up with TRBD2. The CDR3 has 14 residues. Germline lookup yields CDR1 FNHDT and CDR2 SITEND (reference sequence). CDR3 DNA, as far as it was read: TGTGCCAGCAGCCGCCGGGACTGGGGGGAC. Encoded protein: CASSRRDWGD. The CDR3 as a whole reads CASSRRDWGDTQYF.

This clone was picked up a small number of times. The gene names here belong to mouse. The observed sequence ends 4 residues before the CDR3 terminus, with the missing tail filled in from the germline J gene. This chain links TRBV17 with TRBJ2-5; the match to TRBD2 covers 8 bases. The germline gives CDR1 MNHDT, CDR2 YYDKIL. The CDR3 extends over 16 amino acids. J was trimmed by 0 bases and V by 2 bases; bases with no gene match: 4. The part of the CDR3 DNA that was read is TGTGCTAGCAGTAGACTGGGGGGCGTTAACCAAGAC. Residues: CASSRLGGVNQD. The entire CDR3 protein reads CASSRLGGVNQDTQYF.

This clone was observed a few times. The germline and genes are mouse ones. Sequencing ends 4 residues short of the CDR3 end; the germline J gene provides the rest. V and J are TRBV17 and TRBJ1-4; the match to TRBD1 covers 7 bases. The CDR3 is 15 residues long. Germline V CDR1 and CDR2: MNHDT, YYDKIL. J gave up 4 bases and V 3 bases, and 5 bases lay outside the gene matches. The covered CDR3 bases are TGTGCTAGCAGTAGTCCGGGACAGATCAACGAA. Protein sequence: CASSSPGQINE. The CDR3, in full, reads CASSSPGQINERLFF.

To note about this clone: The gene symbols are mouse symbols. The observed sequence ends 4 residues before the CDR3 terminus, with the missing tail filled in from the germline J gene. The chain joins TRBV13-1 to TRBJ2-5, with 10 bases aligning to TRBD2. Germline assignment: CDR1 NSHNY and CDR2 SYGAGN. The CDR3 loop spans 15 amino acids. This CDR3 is CASSTDWGEKDTQYF. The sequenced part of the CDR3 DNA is TGTGCCAGCAGTACTGACTGGGGGGAAAAAGAC.

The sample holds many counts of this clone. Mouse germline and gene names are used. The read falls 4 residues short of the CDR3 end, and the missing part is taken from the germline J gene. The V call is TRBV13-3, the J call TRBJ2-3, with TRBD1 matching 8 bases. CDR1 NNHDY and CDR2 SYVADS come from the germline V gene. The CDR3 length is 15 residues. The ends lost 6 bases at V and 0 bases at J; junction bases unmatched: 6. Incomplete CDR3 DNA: TGTGCCAGCATGAGGACAGGGAGTAGTGCAGAA. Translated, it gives CASMRTGSSAE. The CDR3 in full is CASMRTGSSAETLYF.

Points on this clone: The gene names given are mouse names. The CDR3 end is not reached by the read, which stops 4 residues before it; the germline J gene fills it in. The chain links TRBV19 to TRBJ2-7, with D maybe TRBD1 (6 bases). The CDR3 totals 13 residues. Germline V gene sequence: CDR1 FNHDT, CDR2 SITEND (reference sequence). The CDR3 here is CASSIIDRYEQYF. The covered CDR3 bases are TGTGCCAGCAGTATAATCGACAGGTAT.

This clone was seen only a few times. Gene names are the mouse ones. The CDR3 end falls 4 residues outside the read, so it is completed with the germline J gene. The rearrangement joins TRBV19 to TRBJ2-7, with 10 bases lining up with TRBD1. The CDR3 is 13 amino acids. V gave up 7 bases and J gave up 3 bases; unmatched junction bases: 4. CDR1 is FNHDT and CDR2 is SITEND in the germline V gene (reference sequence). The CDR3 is CASAGTGDYEQYF. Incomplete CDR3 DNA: TGTGCCAGCGCTGGGACAGGGGACTAT.

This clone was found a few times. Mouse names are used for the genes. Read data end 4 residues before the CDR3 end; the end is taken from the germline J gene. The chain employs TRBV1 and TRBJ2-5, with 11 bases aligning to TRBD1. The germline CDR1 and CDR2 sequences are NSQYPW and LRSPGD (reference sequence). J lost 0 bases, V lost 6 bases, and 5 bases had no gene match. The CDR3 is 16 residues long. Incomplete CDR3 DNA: TGCACCTGCAGGGACAGGGGGCCCTTTAACCAAGAC. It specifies CTCRDRGPFNQD. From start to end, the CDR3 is CTCRDRGPFNQDTQYF.